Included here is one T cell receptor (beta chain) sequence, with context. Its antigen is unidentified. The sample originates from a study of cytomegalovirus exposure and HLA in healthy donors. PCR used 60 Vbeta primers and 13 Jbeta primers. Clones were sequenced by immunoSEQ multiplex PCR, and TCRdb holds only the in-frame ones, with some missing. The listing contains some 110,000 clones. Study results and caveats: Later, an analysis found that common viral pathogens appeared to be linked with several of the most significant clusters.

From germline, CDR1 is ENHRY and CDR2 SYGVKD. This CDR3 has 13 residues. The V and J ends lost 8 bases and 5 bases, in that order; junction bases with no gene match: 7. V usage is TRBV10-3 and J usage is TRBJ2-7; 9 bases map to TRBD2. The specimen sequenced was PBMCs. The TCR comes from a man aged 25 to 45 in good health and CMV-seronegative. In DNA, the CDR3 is TGTGCCATCGGTAGCGGGAGAGGCGACGAGCAGTACTTC. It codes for CAIGSGRGDEQYF.